Presented here are 6 T cell receptor beta chains from one specimen sequenced in a study of T-cell reconstitution after alpha-beta-depleted transplantation in children. Unique molecular identifiers were used in preparing the TCRbeta library. TCRdb re-analysed the PCR reads in MiXCR, keeping a single row per CDR3 protein. This sample has approximately 650,000 distinct CDR3 sequences; roughly 14% occur once, and the top ten carry around 0.76%. The material sequenced was PBMCs, taken before TCRalphabeta/CD19-depleted stem cell transplant. These receptors were obtained from a girl aged 2-10 years with congenital amegakaryocytic thrombocytopenia, due to receive a stem cell transplant.

This clonotype was observed a handful of times. The chain employs TRBV5-1 and TRBJ2-2; the match to TRBD1 covers 11 bases. V shed 3 bases, J shed 2 bases, and the junction held 0 bases outside the gene matches. Looked up from germline, CDR1 is SGHRS and CDR2 is YFSETQ. The CDR3 covers 15 residues. The CDR3 sequence is CASSWTGGNTGELFF. CDR3 coding DNA: TGCGCCAGCAGCTGGACAGGGGGCAACACCGGGGAGCTGTTTTTT.

This clonotype has only a few counts. The chain couples TRBV5-5 to TRBJ2-7; 10 bases map to TRBD2. The CDR3 runs 17 residues. V shed 0 bases and J 0 bases; nucleotides not matched to a gene: 6. Germline CDR1 and CDR2: SGHKS and YYEKEE (reference sequence). In DNA, the CDR3 is TGTGCCAGCAGCTTGGCTAGCGGGAGTCGTTTCTCCTACGAGCAGTACTTC. As protein: CASSLASGSRFSYEQYF.

To note about this clonotype: A much larger clone lies a single base off, so this may be a read error. V and J are TRBV5-1 and TRBJ2-1, with 10 nucleotides matching TRBD1. This CDR3 region has 15 residues. Germline CDR1 and CDR2: SGHRS and YFSETQ. The DNA for the CDR3 is TGCGCCAGCAGCTTGGGGACAGGGGGTAGAAATGAGCATTTCTTC. Translating gives CASSLGTGGRNEHFF.

The sample holds many counts of this clonotype. V gene TRBV12-3 or TRBV12-4 combines with J gene TRBJ1-5; perhaps TRBD1 as D (5 bases). The CDR3 loop spans 17 amino acids. Trimming cost V 6 bases and J 10 bases, with 28 bases left between them. The DNA of the CDR3 is TGTGCCAGCAGCCCGGGGCCTCAGACAGCTGGCCTTGTACCCCAGCATTTT. This gives the protein CASSPGPQTAGLVPQHF.

This clonotype was observed a few times. The chain employs TRBV6-1 and TRBJ2-2, with no clear D. CDR1 MNHNS and CDR2 SASEGT come from the germline V gene. CDR3 size: 12 residues. V shed 9 bases and J shed 9 bases, with 14 bases lying between them. The CDR3 DNA sequence: TGTGCCAGTGGGAAGGAGCACCGGGAGCTGTTTTTT. Translated, it gives CASGKEHRELFF.

This clonotype was counted only a few times. The chain joins TRBV27 to TRBJ2-1; no definite D call. The CDR3 is 12 residues long. Trimming cost V 8 bases and J 2 bases, with 7 bases left between them. Germline values: CDR1 MNHEY, CDR2 SMNVEV (reference sequence). CDR3 DNA: TGTGCCAGCGGATGGCCCTACAATGAGCAGTTCTTC. It yields the protein CASGWPYNEQFF.